This entry concerns a single T cell receptor beta chain. Its target antigen remains unknown. No base-level quality is on record; no much larger clone is a single base apart. This sample is drawn from a study of cytomegalovirus exposure and HLA in healthy donors (dated by TCRdb to about 2017). Study-wide context: In an earlier analysis of around 540 of the donors, 250 to 350 Gb of sequence data and 117 million unique TCR beta sequences from 150 million to 200 million T cells were reported. About 300 gigabases of sequencing data and roughly 90 million unique TCR sequences were included in an early release covering around 600 HLA-typed donors. Of the roughly 390 genotyped donors, 75% to 85% were placed in the genetic ancestry cluster associated with self-reported Caucasian donors. The aim of the study was to test whether cataloging public T cell receptors could identify signatures of past pathogen exposure. The study used immunosequencing to profile the T cell repertoires of several hundred subjects and linked those repertoires to cytomegalovirus serostatus. Besides the first cohort of more than 650 subjects, a separate validation cohort made up of 120 or so different subjects was used. The study combined high-throughput TCR immunosequencing, statistical association of individual TCRs with disease status, and machine learning to predict cytomegalovirus infection status. In a later analysis, previously published TCR beta repertoires from about 640 donors were re-analyzed and high-resolution HLA genotyping was added so that TCR occurrence patterns could be studied. In the later analysis, no new phenotypic data were used to find candidate immune exposures; instead, reliance was placed on TCR beta sequences and their occurrence across donors. An earlier analysis of roughly 600 of the donors used high-throughput TCR beta sequencing to judge whether each TCR beta V gene segment behaved as functional or pseudogenic. Donor age, sex, ethnicity and CMV serostatus were collected together with the repertoire data. A later genetic analysis used genome-wide SNP genotypes for about 65% of the 666 donors, treating that subset as a discovery cohort. Every repertoire in the discovery cohort had been generated on one and the same sequencing platform. HLA typing covered class I and class II loci at four-digit resolution. The number of donors typed differed by locus, with about 629-630 for A, B, C, DRB1 and DQB1, more than 500 for DQA1, over 600 for DPA1, and some 470 for DPB1. A few DR-DQ haplotypes were treated as single units for association and clustering because of strong linkage in the cohort. Among about 400 genotyped donors of the cohort, an average of around 250,000 unique TCR beta nucleotide sequences was sequenced per donor, of which about 19% were non-productive.

From the cysteine through the phenylalanine, the CDR3 covers 15 amino acids. Of the read, only the CDR3 DNA is kept; its 45 bases are in frame from base 1. For CDR1 and CDR2, the germline V gene lists SGDLS and YYNGEE. Germline trimming: 4 bases from V, 1 base from J; junction bases outside gene matches: 1. Study-level results and caveats: In a later analysis, HLA-associated TCR beta chains were found to be more clonally expanded and to have lower generation probabilities than equally common non-associated chains. In a later analysis, TCR association rates were found to vary across HLA loci, with the most associated TCRs seen for DRB1 alleles and the fewest for HLA-C alleles. A further reported finding was that TCR beta sequences accurately predicted the HLA-A and HLA-B alleles for most subjects in the first cohort. CMV serostatus was the only immune exposure information available for the cohort. A later analysis reported that several top co-occurrence clusters appeared linked to parvovirus B19, influenza, CMV and Epstein-Barr virus. The authors suggested that the approach could potentially be extended to other disease states and immunological phenotypes. A cluster of highly shared sequence variants was judged likely to be a technical artifact of the sequencing pipeline. According to a later analysis, most CMV-associated TCR beta chains appeared to be HLA-restricted, and the HLA associations seemed to be driven largely by CMV exposure. Cytomegalovirus status was reported to be diagnosed by the classifier with high specificity and sensitivity in both the original and validation cohorts. Only TCR beta chains were sequenced in this cohort, and the absence of alpha or paired-chain data limited detectable features. A later analysis associated 16,951 TCR beta sequences with specific HLA alleles at a false discovery rate of 0.05. According to a later genetic analysis, donors in an Asian-associated ancestry cluster had fewer N-insertions in productive TCRs than the approximately 650-donor mean. An earlier analysis of approximately 600 of the donors showed that most TCR beta V segments appeared in productive rearrangements either about 87% or about 30% of the time, which broadly matched IMGT annotations. Across donors, most TCR sequences were observed very rarely, whereas some public TCRs were present in many individuals. Correlated functional status among segregating V segments might be attributable to linkage disequilibrium, but an unknown experimental factor could not be ruled out. Sequencing depth was assumed to be roughly uniform across donors in the presence/absence analyses, though that assumption may not hold. A later genetic analysis associated a missense DCLRE1C variant with V-gene and J-gene trimming of TCR beta chains, and an independent cohort replicated the association. HLA typing was unavailable for some donors at each locus, so association tests used only the typed subset. When HLA alleles, especially DR and DQ, strongly co-occurred, attributing TCR associations to individual alleles was difficult. The study gave a list of 150 to 200 TCR beta chains associated with cytomegalovirus. Seventeen rarely observed V segments, including chromosome 9 orphons, were excluded from the earlier analysis of a few hundred of the donors because counts were too low. In vitro tests confirmed that a few of the cytomegalovirus-associated TCR beta chains recognize cytomegalovirus antigens. Some IMGT-functional V segments, including TRBV6-2 and TRBV6-3, could not be distinguished by the 87-base-pair reads and were therefore excluded.

Libraries were prepared through the immunoSEQ multiplex PCR assay. For the multiplex PCR, a mixture combining 60 forward primers for TCR Vbeta segments and 13 reverse primers for TCR Jbeta segments was used. The CDR3 region of rearranged TCR beta genes was amplified from genomic DNA by a multiplex PCR assay. On the Illumina HiSeq System, the amplified TCR beta libraries were sequenced as 87-base-pair reads. In the authors' own workflow: Across the 670 or so repertoires, a later analysis counted tens of millions of unique TCR beta chains, some 11 million of which were shared by at least two donors. Raw reads were error-corrected and collapsed into unique sequences with a nearest-neighbor algorithm that merged closely related sequences to remove PCR and sequencing errors. To assign V, D and J gene segments, CDR3 sequences were aligned to IMGT reference sequences. For a sequence to be retained, a match of at least six nucleotides was required to both a V gene segment and a J gene segment. A rearrangement was called productive if the CDR3 had no stop codons and remained in frame with V and J, and every other rearrangement was called non-productive. Following IMGT convention, CDR3 was defined as the stretch from the second conserved V-encoded cysteine up to the conserved J-encoded phenylalanine. The earlier analysis of some 550 of the donors excluded any sequence lacking an unambiguous match to a single V gene segment. An earlier analysis of fewer than 750 of the donors called V segments functional above 56.7% productive rearrangements and segregating when the between-donor standard deviation exceeded 5%. A statistical classification framework was developed to diagnose cytomegalovirus status using the catalog of TCR beta chain sequences. In a later analysis, TCR nucleotide sequences were compared against IMGT/GENE-DB human TR gene sequences so that V and J genes could be assigned. The TCRdist pipeline was used in a later analysis to assign CDR3 sequences and most-parsimonious VDJ recombination scenarios. In a later analysis, every TCR beta chain was defined by the combination of its CDR3 amino acid sequence and its V-gene family, and reads without a unique V-gene family were dropped. To address suspected cross-contamination and a sequencing artifact, a later analysis removed around 600 highly shared, low-generation-probability nucleotide sequences. In a later analysis, a clonal expansion index was calculated for each public chain from normalized within-repertoire ranks of inferred template counts. In a later analysis, generation probabilities were computed using a VDJ recombination model fitted to out-of-frame rearrangements, and the results were checked against IGoR. In a later analysis, hypergeometric tests were used to score TCR-TCR, TCR-HLA and TCR-CMV co-occurrence, with a repertoire-size bias correction applied to TCR pairs. False discovery rates were estimated in a later analysis by permuting HLA or CMV assignments 20 times. A later analysis grouped co-occurring TCRs with DBSCAN, adding TCRdist sequence similarity when clustering within HLA-allele-positive subsets. Co-occurrence clustering excluded repertoires with fewer than 30,000 or more than 120,000 public chains, plus five with anomalous nucleotide sharing. The table was pulled from immuneACCESS by TCRdb, which kept in-frame rearrangements only. Such tables lose some clones; where checked, under half of the loss comes from unresolved V genes, and the rest has no known cause. The DNA was the basis for D and trimming; V, J and clone size are from that table. The sample table records 100,000 to 150,000 clones; around 72% of these occur just once. The ten largest clones add up to more than 3% of the sample.

In total, about 650 healthy bone marrow donors made up the cohort. Cohort members were all nominally healthy when sampled, although unrecorded immune exposures were likely present. The donor was CMV seronegative and was included in the group of over 300 seronegative cohort members. Every donor gave a peripheral blood sample, and the peripheral blood mononuclear cells from that sample were used for TCR beta sequencing. Genomic DNA was extracted from the blood cell samples with the Qiagen DNeasy Blood Extraction Kit. This receptor was taken from a man under 40 in good health and CMV-seronegative. The sample consisted of PBMCs. The chain joins TRBV9 to TRBJ2-6; 8 bases in the middle match TRBD2. The nucleotide sequence is given as TGTGCCAGCAGCCGGGGGGGGTCTGGGGCCAACGTCCTGACTTTC. It encodes CASSRGGSGANVLTF.